One sample yielded the 5 T cell receptor beta chains listed below, sequenced in a study of shared clonotypes between healthy human individuals. Clones were read by immunoSEQ multiplex PCR, and TCRdb kept only the in-frame ones, dropping some. Altogether about 510,000 clones are present, about three quarters being singletons, with the ten largest covering under 15%. The specimen was PBMCs. These TCRs come from a woman aged 40 to 50 in good health. Some clones in this sample may be carry-over from other donors' samples.

This chain uses TRBV9 with TRBJ2-2; weak D call: TRBD2 (5 bases). The CDR3 sequence is 12 residues long. The ends were cut back, 4 bases at V and 8 bases at J, with 9 bases in the middle. Germline V gene data show CDR1 as SGDLS and CDR2 as YYNGEE. The CDR3, as DNA: TGTGCCAGCAGCCTGAGGGAGGGGGAGCTGTTTTTT. Residues: CASSLREGELFF.

The V call is TRBV4-1, the J call TRBJ2-1, with D uncertain. CDR3 length equals 13 residues. V was shortened by 1 base and J by 5 bases, with 6 bases between the two germline ends. The V gene's germline CDR1 is MGHRA and CDR2 YSYEKL. CDR3 region: CASSQVLDNEQFF. DNA for the CDR3: TGCGCCAGCAGCCAAGTGTTGGACAATGAGCAGTTCTTC.

V usage is TRBV14 and J usage is TRBJ2-1; TRBD2 might be the D (5 bases). CDR1 SGHDN and CDR2 FVKESK come from the germline V gene. The CDR3 is made up of 15 amino acids. V gave up 2 bases and J gave up 3 bases, with 11 bases separating them. The CDR3 DNA sequence: TGTGCCAGCAGCCAAAGTGCAGCGGACTACAATGAGCAGTTCTTC. Translated: CASSQSAADYNEQFF.

V and J are TRBV7-8 and TRBJ2-4; no reliable D call. The germline V and J ends were trimmed by 1 base and 1 base, with 11 bases remaining between them. The CDR3 totals 16 residues. Germline lookup yields CDR1 SGHVS and CDR2 FQNEAQ. The CDR3 here is CASSLGLLSAKNIQYF. The CDR3 region has the DNA TGTGCCAGCAGCTTAGGTCTTTTGTCGGCCAAAAACATTCAGTACTTC.

This rearrangement joins TRBV28 to TRBJ2-7; perhaps TRBD1 as D (6 bases). CDR1 and CDR2 from the germline V gene are MDHEN and SYDVKM. Trimming shortened V by 6 bases and J by 2 bases, and 20 bases separated the two germline ends. The CDR3 runs to 16 residues. The CDR3 nucleotides are TGTGCCAGCAGCCAGATATTATGGGGGCACCCCTACGAGCAGTACTTC. This encodes CASSQILWGHPYEQYF.